Sequencing of this T cell receptor (beta chain) was carried out in a study of blood T cell repertoires in COVID-19. Study summary: In each case, the material was cDNA or gDNA derived from T cells, B-cell-depleted T cells, or PBMCs.

Germline CDR1 is SGHTA and CDR2 is FQGTGA. The CDR3 covers 15 residues. The ends were cut back, 2 bases at V and 1 base at J, with 11 bases in the middle. Allocation to cohorts depended on clinical history reported by the participants. Recovery meant two consecutive negative NP/OP PCR tests, professional clearance, or resolved symptoms. Some clones are missing from TCRdb's copy, which holds only in-frame ones; the method was immunoSEQ multiplex PCR. The sample records 250,000 to 300,000 clones, about 89% being singletons. Sequencing was carried out using PBMCs or T cells enriched from blood (not recorded which). V usage is TRBV7-3 and J usage is TRBJ1-1, with D hard to call. This clonotype was obtained from a man in his forties or fifties who had recovered from COVID-19. CDR3 amino acids: CASSLYGMGNTEAFF. CDR3 DNA: TGTGCCAGCAGCTTATACGGGATGGGGAACACTGAAGCTTTCTTT.